This T cell receptor beta chain is from a study of blood T cell repertoires in COVID-19. For the study at large: COVID-19 samples, acute and convalescent, were from the United States, Italy and Spain. Sample material is recorded as cDNA or gDNA derived from T cells, B-cell-depleted T cells, or PBMCs.

As originally analysed: Estimation of nucleated cell counts was performed using reference gene primer amplification. Some clones are missing from TCRdb's copy, which holds only in-frame ones; the method was immunoSEQ multiplex PCR. The DNA was the basis for D and trimming; V, J and clone size are from that table. The data show approximately 260,000 clones, 84% seen once. This CDR3 has 14 amino acids. Germline trimming cut 11 bases from V and 0 bases from J; bases unmatched to any gene: 7. Germline-derived CDR1 and CDR2 are SNHLY and FYNNEI. This clone was picked up one time. The J gene is TRBJ2-7, the V gene TRBV2, with 10 bases lining up with TRBD1. The sequenced material came from peripheral blood. This clonotype originated in a human donor in a cohort sampled during active COVID-19. The CDR3 coding sequence is TGTGCCGGAAGGGGACAGGGGACCTCCTACGAGCAGTACTTC. Protein product: CAGRGQGTSYEQYF.